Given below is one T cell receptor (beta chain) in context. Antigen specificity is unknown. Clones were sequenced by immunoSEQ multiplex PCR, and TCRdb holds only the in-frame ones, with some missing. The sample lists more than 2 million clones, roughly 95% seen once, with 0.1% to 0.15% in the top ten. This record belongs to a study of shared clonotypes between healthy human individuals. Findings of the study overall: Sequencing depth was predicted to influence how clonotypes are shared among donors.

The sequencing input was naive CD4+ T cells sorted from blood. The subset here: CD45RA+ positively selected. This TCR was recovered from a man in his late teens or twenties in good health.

The CDR3 nucleotides are TGTGCCAGTAGTATAGACCGAGGGGGCCCCAGCTCTGGGGCCAACGTCCTGACTTTC. It codes for CASSIDRGGPSSGANVLTF. J is TRBJ2-6 and V is TRBV19; 7 bases match TRBD1. Looked up from germline, CDR1 is LNHDA and CDR2 is SQIVND (reference sequence). The CDR3 covers 19 residues. Trimming removed 0 bases from V and 0 bases from J; junction bases left unmatched: 8. Full variable domain (outside the CDR3, taken from reference TRBV19 and TRBJ2-6): DGGITQSPKYLFRKEGQNVTLSCEQNLNHDAMYWYRQDPGQGLRLIYYSQIVNDFQKGDIAEGYSVSREKKESFPLTVTSAQKNPTAFYLCASSIDRGGPSSGANVLTFGAGSRLTVL.